Shown below are 11 T cell receptor beta chains from a single sample sequenced in a study of shared clonotypes between healthy human individuals. Method: immunoSEQ multiplex PCR; TCRdb's copy keeps in-frame clones and lacks some. Of 470,000 or so clones in the sample, about 85% were seen once. The sample was PBMCs. The receptors here all came from a woman aged 40 to 49 in good health. Some clones in this sample may be carry-over from other donors' samples.

V is TRBV27 and J is TRBJ1-4, with D tentatively TRBD1 (5 bases). The CDR3 sequence is 13 residues long. Germline V CDR1 and CDR2: MNHEY, SMNVEV (reference sequence). Between the trimmed V and J ends, which lost 6 bases and 4 bases, there was a span of 9 bases. Here the CDR3 reads CASRGQGNEKLFF. CDR3 in DNA: TGTGCCAGCAGGGGGCAGGGTAATGAAAAACTGTTTTTT. Combining the CDR3 with reference TRBV27 and TRBJ1-4 gives the whole variable domain EAQVTQNPRYLITVTGKKLTVTCSQNMNHEYMSWYRQDPGLGLRQIYYSMNVEVTDKGDVPEGYKVSRKEKRNFPLILESPSPNQTSLYFCASRGQGNEKLFFGSGTQLSVL.

CDR3 region: CASSPGQDRAYGYTF. DNA for the CDR3: TGTGCCAGCAGTCCCGGACAGGATCGAGCCTATGGCTACACCTTC. The rearrangement uses TRBV6-1 and TRBJ1-2, with 7 nucleotides matching TRBD1. The CDR3 totals 15 residues. CDR1 and CDR2 from the germline V gene are MNHNS and SASEGT. V lost 5 bases, J lost 4 bases, and 10 bases stayed unmatched.

V gene TRBV7-9 combines with J gene TRBJ1-2; D gene unclear. The CDR3 is 13 residues long. Germline CDR1 is SEHNR and CDR2 is FQNEAQ (reference sequence). V dropped 1 base and J dropped 8 bases, with 11 bases sitting between them. The CDR3 here is CASSLDSGVGYTF. The CDR3 nucleotides are TGTGCCAGCAGCTTAGATTCCGGGGTCGGCTACACCTTC. The full variable domain, rest sourced from reference TRBV7-9 and TRBJ1-2, is DTGVSQNPRHKITKRGQNVTFRCDPISEHNRLYWYRQTLGQGPEFLTYFQNEAQLEKSRLLSDRFSAERPKGSFSTLEIQRTEQGDSAMYLCASSLDSGVGYTFGSGTRLTVV.

This clone came up once. This likely stems from a read error, as it lies one base from a far larger clone. The same CDR3 also results from other DNA sequences found in this sample. V usage is TRBV25-1 and J usage is TRBJ2-2, with D perhaps assigned TRBD1 or TRBD2 (8 bases each). Per the germline V gene, CDR1 is MGHDK and CDR2 is SYGVNS. The CDR3 consists of 14 residues. The CDR3, as DNA: TGTGCTAGCGGGGACAGGATGAACACCGGGGAGCTGTTTTTT. Residues: CASGDRMNTGELFF. The variable domain in full, with the rest retrieved from reference TRBV25-1 and TRBJ2-2, is EADIYQTPRYLVIGTGKKITLECSQTMGHDKMYWYQQDPGMELHLIHYSYGVNSTEKGDLSSESTVSRIRTEHFPLTLESARPSHTSQYLCASGDRMNTGELFFGEGSRLTVL.

About this clone itself: Possible read error: a much larger clone is one base away. The CDR3 carries no conserved terminal phenylalanine or tryptophan, so it likely arises from a read error. This rearrangement joins TRBV5-1 to TRBJ2-3; 8 bases line up with TRBD1. CDR3 length: 15 residues. The trim removed 4 bases at V and 4 bases at J, leaving 8 bases unmatched. The germline CDR1 and CDR2 sequences are SGHRS and YFSETQ. The CDR3: CASSPGQGFSDTQYS. CDR3 in DNA: TGCGCCAGCAGCCCCGGACAGGGATTTTCAGATACGCAGTATTCT.

As DNA, the CDR3 is TGTGCCAGCACCCGAGGGGCCTCAGATACGCAGTATTTT. This codes for CASTRGASDTQYF. The chain carries TRBV6-5 and TRBJ2-3; perhaps D is TRBD1 or TRBD2 (5 bases each). Germline values: CDR1 MNHEY, CDR2 SVGAGI. Trimming pared 7 bases from V and 4 bases from J, leaving 12 bases between. CDR3 size: 13 residues.

In its sample, this clone was seen a few times. The chain carries TRBV30 and TRBJ1-2, with 11 positions matching TRBD1. The V gene's germline CDR1 is GTSNPN and CDR2 SVGIG (reference sequence). This CDR3 comprises 14 residues. Germline trimming cut 0 bases from V and 8 bases from J; bases unmatched to any gene: 5. CDR3 residues: CAWSVGQGAQGYTF. For the CDR3, the DNA is TGTGCCTGGAGTGTTGGACAGGGGGCGCAAGGCTACACCTTC.

The chain has TRBV7-2 and TRBJ1-1, with 7 bases lining up with TRBD1. Germline V gene lookup returns CDR1 SGHTA and CDR2 FQGNSA. The CDR3 loop spans 13 amino acids. Losses at the gene ends were 5 bases for V and 5 bases for J; bases not matched to a gene: 5. The CDR3 loop reads CASSNLRGTEAFF. DNA for the CDR3: TGTGCCAGCAGCAACCTCAGGGGGACTGAAGCTTTCTTT.

Worth noting for this clone: A far larger clone is one base from this, pointing to a likely read error. The genes are TRBV2 and TRBJ2-2, with unresolved D. The CDR3 spans 16 residues. Germline-derived CDR1 and CDR2 are SNHLY and FYNNEI. The CDR3 nucleotides read TGTGACAGCAGTGATCGGGCATATGGGGACACCGGGGAGCTGTTTTTT. Its protein product is CDSSDRAYGDTGELFF. Together with reference TRBV2 and TRBJ2-2, the CDR3 gives the full variable domain: EPEVTQTPSHQVTQMGQEVILRCVPISNHLYFYWYRQILGQKVEFLVSFYNNEISEKSEIFDDQFSVERPDGSNFTLKIRSTKLEDSAMYFCDSSDRAYGDTGELFFGEGSRLTVL.

This clone was seen a handful of times. The J gene is TRBJ2-1, the V gene TRBV30; D assignment may be TRBD1 or TRBD2 (5 bases each). This CDR3 spans 15 amino acids. Germline V gene lookup returns CDR1 GTSNPN and CDR2 SVGIG (reference sequence). Trimming removed 1 base at V and 3 bases at J, with 13 bases between. This CDR3 reads CAWSERSGHYNEQFF. The CDR3 DNA sequence: TGTGCCTGGAGTGAACGAAGCGGACACTACAATGAGCAGTTCTTC.

V gene TRBV5-6 combines with J gene TRBJ1-3, with unresolved D. The ends were cut back, 0 bases at V and 0 bases at J, with 10 bases in the middle. CDR3 length: 16 residues. The V gene's germline CDR1 is SGHDT and CDR2 YYEEEE. CDR3 in DNA: TGTGCCAGCAGCTTGGCAACCCATGCCTCTGGAAACACCATATATTTT. Translation gives CASSLATHASGNTIYF.